The 31 T cell receptor beta chains presented below share a single source sample, sequenced in a study of control samples from healthy donors and cancer patients. The repertoire was sequenced with immunoSEQ multiplex PCR; TCRdb's copy has only in-frame clones and lacks some. The data contain some 120,000 clones, roughly 91% of them singletons. The sequencing input was PBMCs. Receptors originate from a man between 50 and 59 years old with head and neck cancer.

The chain couples TRBV6-2 or TRBV6-3 to TRBJ2-1, with D uncertain. Deletions cut 0 bases from V and 6 bases from J, with 9 bases between. The CDR3 consists of 14 residues. Germline V gene lookup returns CDR1 MNHEY and CDR2 SVGEGT. The CDR3 bases are TGTGCCAGCAGTTACTCGTCTCTCCTCAATGAGCAGTTCTTC. Its protein is CASSYSSLLNEQFF.

The chain couples TRBV11-2 to TRBJ1-3, with D unresolved. The CDR3 is 13 residues long. The V and J ends lost 0 bases and 6 bases respectively, with 6 bases between them. CDR1 is SGHAT, CDR2 FQNNGV, per germline. The DNA of the CDR3 is TGTGCCAGCAGCTTAGATCAGTTAAACACCATATATTTT. This translates into CASSLDQLNTIYF.

The genes are TRBV25-1 and TRBJ2-7; D perhaps matches TRBD1 (6 bases). Germline values: CDR1 MGHDK, CDR2 SYGVNS. V lost 1 base to trimming and J lost 3 bases, with 13 bases between them. This CDR3 has 15 residues. CDR3 DNA: TGTGCCAGCAGTGAATTAAGGGGGTTTAACTACGAGCAGTACTTC. This translates into CASSELRGFNYEQYF.

The rearrangement uses TRBV27 and TRBJ1-1; the match to TRBD1 covers 8 bases. The CDR3 runs 15 residues. With 5 bases clipped from V and 2 bases from J, the junction kept 7 bases outside the gene matches. CDR1 is MNHEY, CDR2 SMNVEV, per germline (reference sequence). The CDR3 loop reads CASSPRTGFNTEAFF. CDR3 coding DNA: TGTGCCAGCAGTCCGCGGACAGGGTTTAACACTGAAGCTTTCTTT.

The chain links TRBV6-2 or TRBV6-3 to TRBJ2-7, with D uncertain. The CDR3 extends over 14 amino acids. The germline V and J ends were trimmed by 5 bases and 3 bases, with 14 bases remaining between them. The germline V gene encodes CDR1 MNHEY and CDR2 SVGEGT. Written as DNA, the CDR3 is TGTGCCAGCAGTCGGCCGGCCTCCAACTACGAGCAGTACTTC. It yields the protein CASSRPASNYEQYF.

The chain joins TRBV5-1 to TRBJ2-1, with unresolved D. Trimming removed 0 bases from V and 6 bases from J, with 7 bases in between. The CDR3 loop spans 13 amino acids. Germline values: CDR1 SGHRS, CDR2 YFSETQ. The CDR3 here is CASSLVGSNEQFF. The CDR3, as DNA: TGCGCCAGCAGCTTGGTAGGCTCCAATGAGCAGTTCTTC. Complete variable domain (other parts from reference TRBV5-1 and TRBJ2-1): KAGVTQTPRYLIKTRGQQVTLSCSPISGHRSVSWYQQTPGQGLQFLFEYFSETQRNKGNFPGRFSGRQFSNSRSEMNVSTLELGDSALYLCASSLVGSNEQFFGPGTRLTVL.

The J gene is TRBJ2-3, the V gene TRBV7-9, with 7 positions matching TRBD1. This CDR3 contains 16 residues. The V and J ends lost 1 base and 4 bases, in that order; junction bases with no gene match: 8. Germline V CDR1 and CDR2: SEHNR, FQNEAQ (reference sequence). The CDR3 DNA is TGTGCCAGCAGCTTAGGGACAGGACCCCTCGCAGATACGCAGTATTTT. Translation gives CASSLGTGPLADTQYF.

The CDR3, as DNA: TGTGCCAGCAGCACACTAGCGACTCCTGGGGAGCAGTACTTC. Translating gives CASSTLATPGEQYF. The rearrangement joins TRBV3-1 (or the pseudogene TRBV3-2) to TRBJ2-7; 7 bases align to TRBD2. Germline trimming cut 5 bases from V and 7 bases from J; bases unmatched to any gene: 11. The CDR3 totals 14 residues. CDR1 LGHDT and CDR2 YNNKEL come from the germline V gene (reference sequence).

The chain employs TRBV27 and TRBJ1-5; D remains ambiguous. Trimming cost V 3 bases and J 4 bases, with 7 bases left between them. Germline loops: CDR1 MNHEY, CDR2 SMNVEV (reference sequence). This CDR3 has 13 residues. The chain's CDR3 is CASSFSVNQPQHF. The DNA of the CDR3 is TGTGCCAGCAGTTTTTCGGTGAATCAGCCCCAGCATTTT.

The J gene is TRBJ1-1, the V gene TRBV19, with D unresolved. The CDR3 runs 11 residues. The ends were cut back, 3 bases at V and 8 bases at J, with 7 bases in the middle. The germline V gene encodes CDR1 LNHDA and CDR2 SQIVND (reference sequence). DNA for the CDR3: TGTGCCAGTAGTATGCGGGTCGAAGCTTTCTTT. The encoded protein is CASSMRVEAFF. The entire variable domain, with the rest obtained from reference TRBV19 and TRBJ1-1, is as follows: DGGITQSPKYLFRKEGQNVTLSCEQNLNHDAMYWYRQDPGQGLRLIYYSQIVNDFQKGDIAEGYSVSREKKESFPLTVTSAQKNPTAFYLCASSMRVEAFFGQGTRLTVV.

This clone has just one count. The chain is built from TRBV6-5 and TRBJ1-5; maybe TRBD1 (5 bases). Germline V CDR1 and CDR2: MNHEY, SVGAGI. The CDR3 loop spans 14 amino acids. Trimming stripped 6 bases from V and 4 bases from J, with 13 bases between. The CDR3 spells CASSFYRTNQPQHF. As DNA, the CDR3 is TGTGCCAGCAGCTTCTACAGGACGAATCAGCCCCAGCATTTT.

The gene calls are TRBV9 and TRBJ2-2, with 15 bases fitting TRBD2. The V segment lost 4 bases and the J segment 6 bases; nucleotides outside the gene matches: 7. CDR1 and CDR2 (germline): SGDLS, YYNGEE. The CDR3 has 17 residues. The CDR3 loop reads CASSFGLAGGLAGELFF. The CDR3 bases are TGTGCCAGCAGCTTTGGACTAGCGGGGGGGCTGGCCGGGGAGCTGTTTTTT.

This rearrangement joins TRBV6-2 or TRBV6-3 to TRBJ1-6, with TRBD1 identical over 10 bases. Germline V gene sequence: CDR1 MNHEY, CDR2 SVGEGT. The V and J ends lost 1 base and 7 bases, in that order; junction bases with no gene match: 7. This CDR3 comprises 17 residues. As DNA, the CDR3 is TGTGCCAGCAGTTACTTGGTCCTGGGACAGGGGAATTCACCCCTCCACTTT. Translating it yields CASSYLVLGQGNSPLHF.

The chain joins TRBV6-1 to TRBJ1-3, with 7 bases that match TRBD1. The CDR3 loop spans 15 amino acids. The junction had 9 bases not matched to a gene; V was cut back by 2 bases and J by 8 bases. CDR1 is MNHNS, CDR2 SASEGT, per germline. Here the CDR3 reads CASSEFGTASDTIYF. Here the CDR3 DNA reads TGTGCCAGCAGTGAATTCGGGACAGCTTCTGACACCATATATTTT.

The chain has TRBV5-1 and TRBJ2-7, with a tentative D call TRBD1 (5 bases). The CDR3 sequence is 14 residues long. Germline CDR1 and CDR2: SGHRS and YFSETQ. The V end lost 0 bases, the J end lost 4 bases, and 11 bases lay between the germline ends. The CDR3 protein is CASSLDRRKYEQYF. The CDR3 bases are TGCGCCAGCAGCTTGGACAGGCGCAAATACGAGCAGTACTTC. Combining the CDR3 with reference TRBV5-1 and TRBJ2-7 gives the whole variable domain KAGVTQTPRYLIKTRGQQVTLSCSPISGHRSVSWYQQTPGQGLQFLFEYFSETQRNKGNFPGRFSGRQFSNSRSEMNVSTLELGDSALYLCASSLDRRKYEQYFGPGTRLTVT.

The chain links TRBV5-4 to TRBJ1-1; 8 bases match TRBD1. In germline, CDR1 is SGHNT, CDR2 YYREEE (reference sequence). The length of the CDR3 is 15 residues. J gave up 0 bases and V 4 bases, and 5 bases lay outside the gene matches. CDR3 in amino acids: CASSPGGQVNTEAFF. The CDR3 DNA is TGTGCCAGCAGCCCGGGGGGACAGGTGAACACTGAAGCTTTCTTT.

The chain is built from TRBV30 and TRBJ2-7, with 8 bases aligning to TRBD1. The V and J ends lost 3 bases and 7 bases, in that order; junction bases with no gene match: 14. This CDR3 contains 15 residues. CDR1 is GTSNPN, CDR2 SVGIG, per germline (reference sequence). CDR3 residues: CAWRANRGRLGEQYF. In nucleotides, the CDR3 is TGTGCCTGGAGGGCCAACAGGGGGAGGCTGGGTGAGCAGTACTTC.

The J gene is TRBJ1-6, the V gene TRBV15; the D is unclear. CDR3 length equals 14 residues. Germline V lookup: CDR1 LNHNV, CDR2 YYDKDF (reference sequence). V dropped 0 bases and J dropped 5 bases, with 5 bases sitting between them. The CDR3 coding sequence is TGTGCCACCAGCAGAGATCCCAATAATTCACCCCTCCACTTT. Translation: CATSRDPNNSPLHF.

The chain uses TRBV15 and TRBJ1-1; D is undetermined. Looked up from germline, CDR1 is LNHNV and CDR2 is YYDKDF (reference sequence). CDR3 size: 14 residues. V lost 1 base to trimming and J lost 1 base, with 7 bases between them. The CDR3 nucleotides read TGTGCCACCAGCAGAGCGGCAGGGAACACTGAAGCTTTCTTT. Residues: CATSRAAGNTEAFF.

This clone was counted once. This chain connects TRBV6-1 to TRBJ1-3, with D possibly matching TRBD1 (5 bases). The CDR3 has 14 residues. The germline gives CDR1 MNHNS, CDR2 SASEGT. The V end lost 0 bases, the J end lost 3 bases, and 6 bases lay between the germline ends. In nucleotides, the CDR3 is TGTGCCAGCAGTGAAGCTGGGGGTGGAAACACCATATATTTT. This codes for CASSEAGGGNTIYF.

This clone was observed a single time. The V gene is TRBV30, the J gene TRBJ1-1; 9 nucleotides align to TRBD1. The V gene's germline CDR1 is GTSNPN and CDR2 SVGIG (reference sequence). V was pared by 7 bases and J by 4 bases, with 7 bases of the junction left unmatched. This CDR3 comprises 13 residues. CDR3 loop: CALTYRGLTEAFF. CDR3 DNA sequence: TGTGCCTTGACGTACAGGGGGCTCACTGAAGCTTTCTTT.

The rearrangement joins TRBV18 to TRBJ2-1, with D tentatively TRBD2 (5 bases). Germline-derived CDR1 and CDR2 are KGHSH and LQKENI. The V gene lost 2 bases and the J gene lost 9 bases, with 23 bases spanning the gap. The length of the CDR3 is 17 residues. The CDR3 reads CASSPNVPVGGGSEQFF. CDR3 nucleotide sequence: TGTGCCAGCTCACCAAATGTTCCGGTTGGAGGCGGTAGTGAGCAGTTCTTC. The complete variable domain, with remaining parts taken from reference TRBV18 and TRBJ2-1, reads NAGVMQNPRHLVRRRGQEARLRCSPMKGHSHVYWYRQLPEEGLKFMVYLQKENIIDESGMPKERFSAEFPKEGPSILRIQQVVRGDSAAYFCASSPNVPVGGGSEQFFGPGTRLTVL.

This clone occurred once. The CDR3 loop reads CASARGEGNYEQYF. CDR3 coding DNA: TGTGCTAGTGCCCGAGGGGAGGGTAACTACGAGCAGTACTTC. The V call is TRBV12-5, the J call TRBJ2-7, with TRBD2 matching over 7 bases. The CDR3 contains 14 residues. The germline V gene encodes CDR1 LGHNT and CDR2 FRNRAP. Trimming removed 7 bases from V and 3 bases from J; junction bases left unmatched: 9.

V and J are TRBV5-1 and TRBJ2-7, with unresolved D. The ends were cut back, 0 bases at V and 3 bases at J, with 4 bases in the middle. The CDR3 consists of 12 residues. The germline CDR1 and CDR2 sequences are SGHRS and YFSETQ. CDR3 in amino acids: CASSLERYEQYF. Here the CDR3 DNA reads TGCGCCAGCAGCTTGGAGCGCTACGAGCAGTACTTC.

This rearrangement joins TRBV19 to TRBJ2-1; TRBD2 agrees at 11 bases. The CDR3 length is 19 residues. After removal of 1 base from V and 7 bases from J, the junction contained 15 bases not matched to a gene. The germline CDR1 and CDR2 sequences are LNHDA and SQIVND (reference sequence). The CDR3 spells CASSIGGTSGGSFRNEQFF. For the CDR3, the DNA is TGTGCCAGTAGTATAGGTGGAACTAGCGGGGGATCCTTCAGGAATGAGCAGTTCTTC.

The chain joins TRBV4-3 to TRBJ2-3, with 13 positions matching TRBD2. The germline V gene encodes CDR1 LGHNA and CDR2 YSLEER. The CDR3 totals 17 residues. Trimming cost V 2 bases and J 3 bases; bases outside gene matches: 5. The DNA of the CDR3 is TGCGCCAGCAGCCAACTACTAGCGGGGGGGTTAACAGATACGCAGTATTTT. It codes for CASSQLLAGGLTDTQYF.

The V and J genes are TRBV19 and TRBJ1-5; tentatively, D is TRBD1 (6 bases). Germline V gene data show CDR1 as LNHDA and CDR2 as SQIVND (reference sequence). The CDR3 consists of 14 residues. V lost 4 bases and J lost 4, with 11 bases in between. The CDR3 sequence is CASSTDRINQPQHF. The CDR3 coding sequence is TGTGCCAGTAGTACGGACAGAATAAATCAGCCCCAGCATTTT.

The V and J genes are TRBV12-5 and TRBJ1-1; possible D gene TRBD1, 5 bases. Germline-derived CDR1 and CDR2 are LGHNT and FRNRAP. Trimming stripped 8 bases from V and 4 bases from J, with 8 bases between. The CDR3 runs to 11 residues. This CDR3 reads CASQGGTEAFF. The CDR3 nucleotides read TGTGCTAGTCAGGGCGGCACTGAAGCTTTCTTT.

The genes are TRBV15 and TRBJ1-3, with 8 positions matching TRBD1. Trimming cost V 8 bases and J 5 bases; bases outside gene matches: 20. This CDR3 comprises 18 residues. The germline gives CDR1 LNHNV, CDR2 YYDKDF (reference sequence). CDR3 in DNA: TGTGCCACCGGGGGAGGAGACAGGGGTCTCATTAAGAGAAACACCATATATTTT. This gives the protein CATGGGDRGLIKRNTIYF.

This clone was observed once. J is TRBJ2-7 and V is TRBV19; 8 nucleotides align to TRBD1. The CDR3 totals 17 residues. V shed 6 bases and J 9 bases; nucleotides not matched to a gene: 22. Germline values: CDR1 LNHDA, CDR2 SQIVND (reference sequence). The CDR3 protein is CASSQGAIVNSIRVQYF. As DNA, the CDR3 is TGTGCCAGTAGCCAGGGGGCGATCGTCAACTCGATAAGGGTGCAGTACTTC.

The V gene is TRBV9, the J gene TRBJ1-1; TRBD1 matches 7 bases. Germline values: CDR1 SGDLS, CDR2 YYNGEE. The CDR3 runs 16 residues. The J segment lost 4 bases and the V segment lost 0 bases, leaving 9 bases of the junction unmatched. CDR3 in amino acids: CASSVGNRGGGTEAFF. CDR3 sequence (DNA): TGTGCCAGCAGCGTAGGAAACAGGGGTGGGGGCACTGAAGCTTTCTTT.